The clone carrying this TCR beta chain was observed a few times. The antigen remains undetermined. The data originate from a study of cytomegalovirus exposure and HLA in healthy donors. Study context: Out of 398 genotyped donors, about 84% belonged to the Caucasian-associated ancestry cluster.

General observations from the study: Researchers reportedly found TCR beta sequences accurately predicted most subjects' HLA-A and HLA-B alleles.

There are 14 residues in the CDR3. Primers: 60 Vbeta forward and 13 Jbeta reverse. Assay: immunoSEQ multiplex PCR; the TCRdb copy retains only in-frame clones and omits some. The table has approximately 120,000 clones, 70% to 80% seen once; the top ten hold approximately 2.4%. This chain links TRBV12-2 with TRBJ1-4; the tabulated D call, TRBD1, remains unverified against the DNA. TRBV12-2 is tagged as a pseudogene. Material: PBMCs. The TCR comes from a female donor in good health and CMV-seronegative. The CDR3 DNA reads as TGTGCAAGTCGCCGGGGACAGTCTAATGAAAAACTGTTTTTT. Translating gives CASRRGQSNEKLFF.